The sample holds one count of the clone carrying this T cell receptor (beta chain). As yet, its antigen is unknown. This specimen belongs to a study of graft-versus-host responses after intestinal transplantation. Study at large: The study gave all recipients anti-thymocyte globulin induction, then tacrolimus and steroids for 2 to 3 years.

The V and J ends lost 5 bases and 4 bases respectively, with 12 bases between them. There are 13 residues in the CDR3. CDR1 is MNHEY, CDR2 SMNVEV, per germline (reference sequence). Assay used: immunoSEQ multiplex PCR; TCRdb lists only in-frame clones, some missing. Of approximately 86,000 clones listed, roughly 92% are singletons. The sample here was unstimulated CD8+ T cells sorted from spleen or lymph node cells, taken before transplant. The rearrangement joins TRBV27 to TRBJ2-7; weak D call: TRBD1 (6 bases). The sequence was collected from a human donor who was the organ donor for an intestinal transplant. CDR3 coding DNA: TGTGCCAGCAGTCACGGACAGTTTTACGAGCAGTACTTC. This translates into CASSHGQFYEQYF.